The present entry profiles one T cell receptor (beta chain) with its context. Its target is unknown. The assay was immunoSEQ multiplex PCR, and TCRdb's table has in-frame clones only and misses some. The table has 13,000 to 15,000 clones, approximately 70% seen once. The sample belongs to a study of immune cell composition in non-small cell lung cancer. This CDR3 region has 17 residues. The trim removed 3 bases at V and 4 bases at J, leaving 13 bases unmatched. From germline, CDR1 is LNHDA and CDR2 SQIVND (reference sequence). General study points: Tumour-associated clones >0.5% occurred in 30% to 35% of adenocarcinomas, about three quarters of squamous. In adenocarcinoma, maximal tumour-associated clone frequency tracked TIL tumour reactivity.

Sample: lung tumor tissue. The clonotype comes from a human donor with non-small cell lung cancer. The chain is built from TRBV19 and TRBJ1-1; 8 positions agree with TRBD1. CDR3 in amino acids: CASSIAGGGTPSTEAFF. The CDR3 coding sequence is TGTGCCAGTAGTATTGCAGGGGGCGGAACACCGTCCACTGAAGCTTTCTTT.